These T cell receptor beta chains were read from a single sample in a study of circulating CD8 cells and anti-PD-1 response in melanoma. Each CDR3 protein gets one entry after TCRdb re-called the reads with MiXCR. Here the sample spans several hundred distinct CDR3 sequences, about 6.6% being singletons. Sequenced material: CD8+ T cells from PBMCs, taken at baseline or after one month of anti-PD-1 therapy (not recorded which). Receptor source: a human donor with melanoma. Each CDR3 is given with its conserved first and last residue.

V gene: TRBV9; CDR3 protein: CASSVWGALGDEQFF
V gene: TRBV20-1; CDR3 protein: CRVRQGATEAFF
V gene: TRBV21-1; CDR3 protein: CASSKPRTRTCYEQYF
V gene: TRBV7-2; CDR3 protein: CASSLARRLEVNTGELFF
V gene: TRBV5-6; CDR3 protein: CASSHPDIHTDTQYF
V gene: TRBV6-2/TRBV6-3; CDR3 protein: CASSYSILAGGQETQYF
V gene: TRBV19; CDR3 protein: CASSITGGIYEQYF
V gene: TRBV7-6; CDR3 protein: CASSLVLAGEQYF
V gene: TRBV19; CDR3 protein: CASSIGRTEAFF
V gene: TRBV18; CDR3 protein: CASSPLGGTYNEQFF
V gene: TRBV19; CDR3 protein: CASSIWGHKDTQYF
V gene: TRBV12-3/TRBV12-4; CDR3 protein: CASSSWGTEAFF
V gene: TRBV27; CDR3 protein: CASSPTVAGAETQYF
V gene: TRBV2; CDR3 protein: CASSEKLRQETQYF
V gene: TRBV27; CDR3 protein: CASSLFRAGANVLTF
V gene: TRBV7-7; CDR3 protein: CASSLSPGGGTGELFF
V gene: TRBV12-3/TRBV12-4; CDR3 protein: CASSFPGDTQYF
V gene: TRBV7-9; CDR3 protein: CASSAPWGSRDEQYF
V gene: TRBV5-4; CDR3 protein: CASSLIFSTDTQYF
V gene: TRBV9; CDR3 protein: CASSANPARQGVNTEAFF
V gene: TRBV5-8; CDR3 protein: CASSLVGVMSNQPQHF
V gene: TRBV12-3/TRBV12-4; CDR3 protein: CASGGDSYNYGYTF
V gene: TRBV19; CDR3 protein: CASSILGNEQFF
V gene: TRBV5-7; CDR3 protein: CASSLSRHGVRGKNEQYF
V gene: TRBV14; CDR3 protein: CASSQSGGGLKETQYF